This paragraph reports one T cell receptor (beta chain). What it binds is unknown. Clones were sequenced by immunoSEQ multiplex PCR, and TCRdb holds only the in-frame ones, with some missing. The sample has about 55,000 clones; 75% to 90% are singletons. Looked up from germline, CDR1 is MNHNS and CDR2 is SASEGT. This CDR3 has 12 residues. Trimming removed 6 bases at V and 1 base at J, with 7 bases between. The data were taken from a study of OX40 agonist ivuxolimab in advanced cancers. At the level of the study: With ivuxolimab, an agonistic anti-OX40 (CD134) antibody, patients were treated. Three patients responded partially, comprising one with hepatocellular carcinoma and two with cutaneous melanoma. Findings of the study overall: Partial responders dosed at 0.1-3.0 mg/kg displayed clonal expansion ranking among the lowest.

The sequence derives from an adult with an advanced solid tumor such as melanoma, head and neck, liver or kidney cancer. V usage is TRBV6-1 and J usage is TRBJ2-7; no definite D call. The sequences come from CD4+ or CD8+ T cells sorted from blood, collected in a trial of the OX40 agonist ivuxolimab. The CDR3 here is CASRWQSYEQYF. The CDR3 DNA follows: TGTGCCAGCAGGTGGCAATCCTACGAGCAGTACTTC.